This entry concerns a single TCR beta chain. The target antigen is unknown. This sample stems from a study of cytomegalovirus exposure and HLA in healthy donors. The PCR employed 60 Vbeta primers together with 13 Jbeta primers. Some clones are missing from TCRdb's copy, which holds only in-frame ones; the method was immunoSEQ multiplex PCR. The data show 45,000 or so clones, about two thirds seen once. Trimming at V came to 3 bases and at J to 5 bases, leaving 6 bases not matched to a gene. The CDR3 extends over 15 amino acids. From germline, CDR1 is MNHEY and CDR2 SVGAGI. Study findings and constraints: V- and J-gene trimming of TCR beta was linked (in a later analysis) to a missense DCLRE1C variant.

The sample was PBMCs. The clonotype comes from a woman in her twenties or thirties in good health and CMV-seronegative. The chain is built from TRBV6-5 and TRBJ2-1, with 8 bases fitting TRBD2. CDR3 region: CASSYSGVRDNEQFF. CDR3 nucleotide sequence: TGTGCCAGCAGTTATAGCGGGGTCCGGGACAATGAGCAGTTCTTC.